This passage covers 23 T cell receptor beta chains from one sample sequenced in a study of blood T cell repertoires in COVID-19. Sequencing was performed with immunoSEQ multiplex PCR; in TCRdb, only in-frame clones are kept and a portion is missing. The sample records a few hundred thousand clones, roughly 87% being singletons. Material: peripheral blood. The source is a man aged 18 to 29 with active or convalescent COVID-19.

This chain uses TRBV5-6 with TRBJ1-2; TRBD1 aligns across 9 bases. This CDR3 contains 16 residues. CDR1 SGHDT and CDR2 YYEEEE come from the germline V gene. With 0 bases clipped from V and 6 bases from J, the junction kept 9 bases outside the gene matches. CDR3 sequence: CASSLGPRDREDGYTF. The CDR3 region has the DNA TGTGCCAGCAGCTTGGGTCCCCGGGACAGGGAAGATGGCTACACCTTC. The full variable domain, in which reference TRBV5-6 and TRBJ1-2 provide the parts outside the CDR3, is DAGVTQSPTHLIKTRGQQVTLRCSPKSGHDTVSWYQQALGQGPQFIFQYYEEEERQRGNFPDRFSGHQFPNYSSELNVNALLLGDSALYLCASSLGPRDREDGYTFGSGTRLTVV.

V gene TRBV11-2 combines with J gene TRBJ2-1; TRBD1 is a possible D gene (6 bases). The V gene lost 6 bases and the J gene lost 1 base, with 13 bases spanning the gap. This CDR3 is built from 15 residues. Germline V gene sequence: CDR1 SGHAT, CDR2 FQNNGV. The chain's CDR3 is CASRPDRHSYNEQFF. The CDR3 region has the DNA TGTGCCAGCAGACCGGACAGACATTCCTACAATGAGCAGTTCTTC.

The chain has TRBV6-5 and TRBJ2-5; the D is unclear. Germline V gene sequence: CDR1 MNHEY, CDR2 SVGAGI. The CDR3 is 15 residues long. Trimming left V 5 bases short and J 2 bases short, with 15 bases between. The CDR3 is CASSQTDILQETQYF. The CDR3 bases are TGTGCCAGCAGTCAAACCGACATTCTACAAGAGACCCAGTACTTC.

The CDR3 DNA follows: TGCAGTGCTAGTTCCGGAGGTTTGGCTTTCTTT. It yields the protein CSASSGGLAFF. V and J are TRBV20-1 and TRBJ1-1; D is unclear. The germline V gene encodes CDR1 DFQATT and CDR2 SNEGSKA (reference sequence). The CDR3 is made up of 11 amino acids. Deletions cut 3 bases from V and 11 bases from J, with 13 bases between.

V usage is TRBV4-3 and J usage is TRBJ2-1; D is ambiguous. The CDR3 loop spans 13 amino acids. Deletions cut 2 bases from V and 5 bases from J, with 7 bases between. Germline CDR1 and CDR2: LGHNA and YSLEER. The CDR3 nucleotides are TGCGCCAGCAGCCAAACCACAAACAATGAGCAGTTCTTC. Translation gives CASSQTTNNEQFF.

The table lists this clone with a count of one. The CDR3 region is CASSGQGLAGGRDTQYF. The CDR3 bases are TGTGCCAGCAGTGGACAGGGACTAGCGGGGGGGCGGGATACGCAGTATTTT. The V call is TRBV28, the J call TRBJ2-3; TRBD2 agrees at 16 bases. CDR1 MDHEN and CDR2 SYDVKM come from the germline V gene. V shed 5 bases and J 6 bases; nucleotides not matched to a gene: 8. The CDR3 contains 17 residues.

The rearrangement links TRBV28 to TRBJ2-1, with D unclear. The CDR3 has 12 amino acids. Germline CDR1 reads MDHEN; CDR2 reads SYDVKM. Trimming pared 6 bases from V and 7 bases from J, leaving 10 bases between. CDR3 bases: TGTGCCAGCAGCTCGACAAGGAATGAGCAGTTCTTC. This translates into CASSSTRNEQFF.

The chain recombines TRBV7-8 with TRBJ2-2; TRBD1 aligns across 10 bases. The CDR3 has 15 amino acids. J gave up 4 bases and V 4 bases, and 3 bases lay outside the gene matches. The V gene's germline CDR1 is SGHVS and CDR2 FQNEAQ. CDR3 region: CASSSRTGGTGELFF. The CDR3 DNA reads TGTGCCAGCAGCTCTCGGACAGGGGGCACCGGGGAGCTGTTTTTT.

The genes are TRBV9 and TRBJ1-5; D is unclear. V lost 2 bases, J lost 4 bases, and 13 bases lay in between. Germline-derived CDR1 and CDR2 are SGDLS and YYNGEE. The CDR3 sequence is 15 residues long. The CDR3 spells CASSVPATGNQPQHF. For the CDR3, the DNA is TGTGCCAGCAGCGTTCCAGCGACGGGAAATCAGCCCCAGCATTTT.

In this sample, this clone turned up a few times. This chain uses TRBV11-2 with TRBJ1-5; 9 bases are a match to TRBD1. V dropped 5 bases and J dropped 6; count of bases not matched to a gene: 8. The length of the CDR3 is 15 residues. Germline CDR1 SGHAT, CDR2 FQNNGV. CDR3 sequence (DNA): TGTGCCAGCAGCCCGGGGACAGGGATGGGTCAGCCCCAGCATTTT. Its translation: CASSPGTGMGQPQHF.

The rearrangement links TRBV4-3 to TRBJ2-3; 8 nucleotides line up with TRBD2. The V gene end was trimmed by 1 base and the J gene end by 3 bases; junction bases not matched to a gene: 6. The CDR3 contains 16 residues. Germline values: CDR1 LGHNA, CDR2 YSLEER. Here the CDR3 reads CASSQGGAGATDTQYF. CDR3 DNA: TGCGCCAGCAGCCAAGGAGGAGCGGGAGCGACAGATACGCAGTATTTT.

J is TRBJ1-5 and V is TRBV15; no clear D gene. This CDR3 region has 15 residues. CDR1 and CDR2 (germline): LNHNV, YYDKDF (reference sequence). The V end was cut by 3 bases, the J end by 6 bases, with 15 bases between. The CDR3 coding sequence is TGTGCCACCAGCAGGGAACAGCTAGCGGGTCAGCCCCAGCATTTT. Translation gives CATSREQLAGQPQHF.

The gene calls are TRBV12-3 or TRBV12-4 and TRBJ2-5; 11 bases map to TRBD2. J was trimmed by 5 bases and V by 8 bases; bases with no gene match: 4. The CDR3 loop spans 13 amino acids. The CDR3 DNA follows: TGTGCCAGCGGGAGACTAGCGGGGGAGACCCAGTACTTC. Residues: CASGRLAGETQYF.

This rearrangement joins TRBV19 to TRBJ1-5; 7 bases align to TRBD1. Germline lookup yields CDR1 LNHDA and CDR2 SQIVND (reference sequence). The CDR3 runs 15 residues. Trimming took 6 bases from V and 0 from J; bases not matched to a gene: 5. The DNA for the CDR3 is TGTGCCAGTAGGGGGGACAGTATTAGCAATCAGCCCCAGCATTTT. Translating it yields CASRGDSISNQPQHF. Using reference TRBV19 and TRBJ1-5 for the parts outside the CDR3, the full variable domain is DGGITQSPKYLFRKEGQNVTLSCEQNLNHDAMYWYRQDPGQGLRLIYYSQIVNDFQKGDIAEGYSVSREKKESFPLTVTSAQKNPTAFYLCASRGDSISNQPQHFGDGTRLSIL.

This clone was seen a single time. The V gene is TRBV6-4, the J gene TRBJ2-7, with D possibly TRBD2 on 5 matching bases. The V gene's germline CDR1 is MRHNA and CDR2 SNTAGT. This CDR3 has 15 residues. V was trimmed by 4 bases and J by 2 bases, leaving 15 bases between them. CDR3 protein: CASSGRTFPTYEQYF. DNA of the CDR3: TGTGCCAGCAGTGGCAGGACTTTCCCGACCTACGAGCAGTACTTC.

CDR3 in DNA: TGTGCCAGCAGTTACGGGGGGGTCTCCTACGAGCAGTACTTC. Translating gives CASSYGGVSYEQYF. The V gene is TRBV6-2 or TRBV6-3, the J gene TRBJ2-7, with 7 positions matching TRBD2. Trimming at V came to 2 bases and at J to 0 bases, leaving 1 base not matched to a gene. In germline, CDR1 is MNHEY, CDR2 SVGEGT. The CDR3 runs to 14 residues.

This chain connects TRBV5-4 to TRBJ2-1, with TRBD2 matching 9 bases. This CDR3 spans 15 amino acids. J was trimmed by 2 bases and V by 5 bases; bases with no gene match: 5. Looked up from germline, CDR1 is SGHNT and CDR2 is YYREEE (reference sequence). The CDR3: CASRPSGVPYNEQFF. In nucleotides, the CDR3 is TGTGCCAGCAGACCTAGCGGGGTACCCTACAATGAGCAGTTCTTC.

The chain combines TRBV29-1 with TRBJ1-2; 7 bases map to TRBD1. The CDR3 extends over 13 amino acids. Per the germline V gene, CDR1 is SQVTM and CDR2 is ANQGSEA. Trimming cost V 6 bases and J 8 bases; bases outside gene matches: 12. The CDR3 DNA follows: TGCAGCGTGTGGGGACAGCTCCTAGGAGGCTACACCTTC. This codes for CSVWGQLLGGYTF.

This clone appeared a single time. CDR3 sequence (DNA): TGTGCCAGCAGCTTCGGGCTAGCGTGGGATGAGCAGTTCTTC. It is translated as CASSFGLAWDEQFF. The J gene is TRBJ2-1, the V gene TRBV11-2; a possible D gene is TRBD2 (6 bases). The CDR3 has 14 residues. Trimming stripped 3 bases from V and 8 bases from J, with 14 bases between. From germline, CDR1 is SGHAT and CDR2 FQNNGV.

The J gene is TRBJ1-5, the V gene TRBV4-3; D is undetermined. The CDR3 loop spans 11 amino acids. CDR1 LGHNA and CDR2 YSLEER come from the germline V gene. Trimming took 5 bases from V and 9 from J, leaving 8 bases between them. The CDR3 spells CASSTWLPQHF. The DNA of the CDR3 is TGCGCCAGCAGCACGTGGCTGCCCCAGCATTTT.

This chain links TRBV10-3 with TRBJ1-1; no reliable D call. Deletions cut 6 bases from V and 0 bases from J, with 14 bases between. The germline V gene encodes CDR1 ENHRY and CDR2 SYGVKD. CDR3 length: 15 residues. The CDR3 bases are TGTGCCATCAGGAGCCCAGGATTCATGAACACTGAAGCTTTCTTT. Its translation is CAIRSPGFMNTEAFF.

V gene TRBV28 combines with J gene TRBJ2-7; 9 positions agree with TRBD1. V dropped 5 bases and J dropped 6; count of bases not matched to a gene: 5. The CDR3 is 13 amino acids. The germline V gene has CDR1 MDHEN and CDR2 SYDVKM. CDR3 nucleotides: TGTGCCAGCAGTCCCCTGACAGGGGGCGAGCAGTACTTC. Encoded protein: CASSPLTGGEQYF.

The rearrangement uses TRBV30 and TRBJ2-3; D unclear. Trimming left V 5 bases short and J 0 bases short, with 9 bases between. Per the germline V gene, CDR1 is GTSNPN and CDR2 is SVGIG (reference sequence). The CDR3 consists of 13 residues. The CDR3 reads CAWAPGSTDTQYF. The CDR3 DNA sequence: TGTGCCTGGGCTCCAGGAAGCACAGATACGCAGTATTTT.